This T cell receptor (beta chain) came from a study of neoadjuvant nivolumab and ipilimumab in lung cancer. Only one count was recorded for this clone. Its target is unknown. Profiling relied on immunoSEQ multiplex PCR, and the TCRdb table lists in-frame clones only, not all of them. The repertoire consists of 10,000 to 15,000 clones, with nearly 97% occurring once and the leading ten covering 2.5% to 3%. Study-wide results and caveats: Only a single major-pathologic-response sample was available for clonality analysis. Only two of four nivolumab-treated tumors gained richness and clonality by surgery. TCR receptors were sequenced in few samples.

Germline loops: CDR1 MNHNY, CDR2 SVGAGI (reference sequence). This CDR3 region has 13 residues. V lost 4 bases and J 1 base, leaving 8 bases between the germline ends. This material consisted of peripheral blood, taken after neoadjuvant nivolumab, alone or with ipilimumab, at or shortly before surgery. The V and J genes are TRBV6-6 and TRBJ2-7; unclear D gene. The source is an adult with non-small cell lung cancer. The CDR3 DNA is TGTGCCAGCAGTTTTGGCGGTTCCTACGAGCAGTACTTC. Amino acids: CASSFGGSYEQYF.